Listed here are 28 T cell receptor beta chains from one sample, sequenced in a study of blood T cell repertoires in COVID-19. Using immunoSEQ multiplex PCR, the repertoire was profiled, and TCRdb retains in-frame clones only, with some absent. The sample yields 200,000 to 250,000 clones, about 90% seen once. Sequenced: PBMCs or T cells enriched from blood (not recorded which). These receptors originate from a woman in her twenties or thirties with acute COVID-19.

Comment on this clone: Other DNA sequences in the same sample also yield this CDR3. The chain uses TRBV14 and TRBJ1-1; no definite D call. The CDR3 loop spans 14 amino acids. Trimming removed 1 base at V and 4 bases at J, with 10 bases between. Germline CDR1 and CDR2: SGHDN and FVKESK. CDR3 sequence (DNA): TGTGCCAGCAGCCAAGTTTACGGAGGCACTGAAGCTTTCTTT. It is translated as CASSQVYGGTEAFF.

The chain couples TRBV6-5 to TRBJ1-5; D perhaps matches TRBD1 (6 bases). The germline CDR1 and CDR2 sequences are MNHEY and SVGAGI. The CDR3 is 15 amino acids. Deletions cut 6 bases from V and 0 bases from J, with 12 bases between. The CDR3 DNA reads TGTGCCAGCAGGAGGACAGCCGATAGCAATCAGCCCCAGCATTTT. Protein sequence: CASRRTADSNQPQHF.

The J gene is TRBJ1-4, the V gene TRBV9, with a weak D call TRBD1 (6 bases). CDR3 length: 15 residues. The V end lost 0 bases, the J end lost 5 bases, and 11 bases lay between the germline ends. The germline V gene encodes CDR1 SGDLS and CDR2 YYNGEE. The CDR3 sequence: CASSVVGALNEKLFF. In DNA, the CDR3 is TGTGCCAGCAGCGTAGTGGGGGCATTGAATGAAAAACTGTTTTTT.

DNA for the CDR3: TGTGCCAGCTCACCAACTAGCGGATCCTACGAGCAGTACTTC. It is translated as CASSPTSGSYEQYF. V is TRBV18 and J is TRBJ2-7; 8 nucleotides align to TRBD2. V lost 2 bases, J lost 1 base, and 1 base stayed unmatched. This CDR3 has 14 residues. Germline V gives CDR1 KGHSH, CDR2 LQKENI.

V usage is TRBV6-6 and J usage is TRBJ1-5; D possibly corresponds to TRBD1 (6 bases). The germline V and J ends were trimmed by 8 bases and 7 bases, with 21 bases remaining between them. The length of the CDR3 is 15 residues. CDR1 is MNHNY and CDR2 is SVGAGI in the germline V gene (reference sequence). CDR3 nucleotide sequence: TGTGCCAGCTATCCAGGGGACCGCTTTGACCAGCCCCAGCATTTT. Amino acid sequence: CASYPGDRFDQPQHF.

The V and J genes are TRBV4-1 and TRBJ1-6, with 8 nucleotides matching TRBD1. Germline CDR1 MGHRA, CDR2 YSYEKL. CDR3 size: 15 residues. J lost 13 bases, V lost 0 bases, and 8 bases had no gene match. CDR3 DNA sequence: TGCGCCAGCAGCCAAGACGGACAGGGAGGTTGGCCCCTCCACTTT. It encodes CASSQDGQGGWPLHF.

The rearrangement links TRBV2 to TRBJ1-3, with 10 bases identical to TRBD1. V lost 4 bases, J lost 2 bases, and 2 bases stayed unmatched. Germline values: CDR1 SNHLY, CDR2 FYNNEI. The CDR3 has 15 amino acids. CDR3: CASSVDRGPGNTIYF. The CDR3, as DNA: TGTGCCAGCAGTGTCGACAGGGGGCCTGGAAACACCATATATTTT.

The chain uses TRBV5-4 and TRBJ1-4; the D is unclear. Germline V CDR1 and CDR2: SGHNT, YYREEE (reference sequence). This CDR3 contains 15 residues. V shed 3 bases and J shed 7 bases, with 16 bases lying between them. The CDR3: CASSSAGRSGEKLFF. The CDR3 DNA sequence: TGTGCCAGCAGCTCGGCCGGGAGGAGTGGTGAAAAACTGTTTTTT.

Only a few counts were recorded for this clone. The chain joins TRBV11-1 to TRBJ1-1; TRBD1 aligns across 7 bases. Germline assignment: CDR1 SGHAT and CDR2 FQDESV (reference sequence). The junction had 5 bases not matched to a gene; V was cut back by 3 bases and J by 4 bases. This CDR3 contains 14 residues. The CDR3 reads CASSLGTALTEAFF. The CDR3 DNA follows: TGTGCCAGCAGCTTGGGGACAGCGCTCACTGAAGCTTTCTTT.

The chain combines TRBV4-3 with TRBJ2-2; 11 bases map to TRBD2. Per germline, CDR1 LGHNA and CDR2 YSLEER. Trimming took 4 bases from V and 3 from J; bases not matched to a gene: 10. The CDR3 sequence is 18 residues long. The CDR3 reads CASSRQRPGLADTGELFF. The CDR3 region has the DNA TGCGCCAGCAGCCGCCAGCGCCCGGGACTAGCGGACACCGGGGAGCTGTTTTTT.

This clone was seen more than once but under ten times. The V and J genes are TRBV19 and TRBJ2-7; 7 bases agree with TRBD2. With 1 base clipped from V and 1 base from J, the junction kept 4 bases outside the gene matches. The CDR3 sequence is 15 residues long. Per germline, CDR1 LNHDA and CDR2 SQIVND (reference sequence). CDR3 amino acids: CASSIGEGISYEQYF. Written as DNA, the CDR3 is TGTGCCAGTAGTATAGGGGAGGGAATTTCCTACGAGCAGTACTTC.

V gene TRBV2 combines with J gene TRBJ2-1; 7 bases are shared with TRBD1. J was trimmed by 5 bases and V by 4 bases; bases with no gene match: 5. Germline assignment: CDR1 SNHLY and CDR2 FYNNEI. There are 14 residues in the CDR3. In DNA form, the CDR3 reads TGTGCCAGCAGTGTGGGGGACAGCAACAATGAGCAGTTCTTC. Residues: CASSVGDSNNEQFF.

This sequence joins TRBV9 and TRBJ2-2; 11 positions match TRBD1. The germline V gene has CDR1 SGDLS and CDR2 YYNGEE. V lost 3 bases, J lost 9 bases, and 19 bases stayed unmatched. This CDR3 is built from 19 residues. CDR3 in amino acids: CASSANRDRGTSQNRELFF. In nucleotides, the CDR3 is TGTGCCAGCAGCGCCAACCGGGACAGGGGGACTAGCCAAAATCGGGAGCTGTTTTTT.

The chain carries TRBV7-2 and TRBJ2-2; 8 bases map to TRBD1. The CDR3 runs to 15 residues. From germline, CDR1 is SGHTA and CDR2 FQGNSA. Losses at the gene ends were 4 bases for V and 7 bases for J; bases not matched to a gene: 8. The CDR3 here is CASSSQGALGGELFF. The CDR3 DNA sequence: TGTGCCAGCAGCTCCCAGGGGGCATTAGGCGGGGAGCTGTTTTTT.

The rearrangement links TRBV5-1 to TRBJ1-1, with 10 nucleotides matching TRBD1. This CDR3 region has 16 residues. Germline lookup yields CDR1 SGHRS and CDR2 YFSETQ. Germline trimming cut 2 bases from V and 1 base from J; bases unmatched to any gene: 5. As DNA, the CDR3 is TGCGCCAGCAGCTTTGGACAGGGGGGCACGAACACTGAAGCTTTCTTT. It is translated as CASSFGQGGTNTEAFF.

The chain employs TRBV6-5 and TRBJ1-2; a possible D gene is TRBD1 (5 bases). Per germline, CDR1 MNHEY and CDR2 SVGAGI. The CDR3 is 15 amino acids. With 6 bases removed from V and 1 base from J, the gap between germline ends came to 15 bases. CDR3 DNA sequence: TGTGCCAGCAGCCCGACAGTTGAATATAACTATGGCTACACCTTC. It yields the protein CASSPTVEYNYGYTF.

J is TRBJ1-5 and V is TRBV7-9; 8 bases map to TRBD1. Trimming removed 8 bases from V and 0 bases from J; junction bases left unmatched: 3. The germline CDR1 and CDR2 sequences are SEHNR and FQNEAQ (reference sequence). There are 14 residues in the CDR3. The CDR3 nucleotides are TGTGCCAGCGGACAGGGAGGTAGCAATCAGCCCCAGCATTTT. Amino acid sequence: CASGQGGSNQPQHF.

This sequence joins TRBV7-6 and TRBJ1-5; 9 positions agree with TRBD1. V lost 4 bases, J lost 0 bases, and 7 bases stayed unmatched. The germline gives CDR1 SGHVS, CDR2 FNYEAQ. The CDR3 is made up of 17 amino acids. The CDR3 nucleotides are TGTGCCAGCAGCTACAGGGGGCCAACCCTTAGCAATCAGCCCCAGCATTTT. This gives the protein CASSYRGPTLSNQPQHF.

The chain employs TRBV11-3 and TRBJ2-7; D is undetermined. V gave up 1 base and J gave up 4 bases, with 17 bases separating them. Germline values: CDR1 SGHNT, CDR2 YENEEA. The CDR3 length is 16 residues. CDR3 DNA sequence: TGTGCCAGCAGCTTAGCCAGATGTCGGGTCGGTTACGAGCAGTACTTC. Its translation: CASSLARCRVGYEQYF.

V and J are TRBV27 and TRBJ1-2; D possibly corresponds to TRBD1 (6 bases). In germline, CDR1 is MNHEY, CDR2 SMNVEV (reference sequence). Trimming pared 6 bases from V and 4 bases from J, leaving 15 bases between. CDR3 length: 14 residues. The CDR3 DNA sequence: TGTGCCAGCAGCCTCCACGGACAGTCCTATGGCTACACCTTC. Encoded protein: CASSLHGQSYGYTF.

The chain links TRBV5-1 to TRBJ2-7, with 10 bases lining up with TRBD1. Germline values: CDR1 SGHRS, CDR2 YFSETQ. V lost 0 bases to trimming and J lost 5 bases; unmatched junction nucleotides: 5. The CDR3 runs 15 residues. CDR3 sequence reads: CASSLAGQGFDEQYF. Written as DNA, the CDR3 is TGCGCCAGCAGCTTGGCGGGACAGGGGTTCGACGAGCAGTACTTC. Together with reference TRBV5-1 and TRBJ2-7, the CDR3 gives the full variable domain: KAGVTQTPRYLIKTRGQQVTLSCSPISGHRSVSWYQQTPGQGLQFLFEYFSETQRNKGNFPGRFSGRQFSNSRSEMNVSTLELGDSALYLCASSLAGQGFDEQYFGPGTRLTVT.

This chain links TRBV5-5 with TRBJ2-7, with 10 bases that match TRBD1. V was pared by 0 bases and J by 6 bases, with 3 bases of the junction left unmatched. This CDR3 has 14 amino acids. CDR1 SGHKS and CDR2 YYEKEE come from the germline V gene (reference sequence). This CDR3 is CASSLEWDRGEQYF. The CDR3 nucleotides read TGTGCCAGCAGCTTGGAATGGGACAGGGGCGAGCAGTACTTC. Full variable domain (missing parts from reference TRBV5-5 and TRBJ2-7): DAGVTQSPTHLIKTRGQQVTLRCSPISGHKSVSWYQQVLGQGPQFIFQYYEKEERGRGNFPDRFSARQFPNYSSELNVNALLLGDSALYLCASSLEWDRGEQYFGPGTRLTVT.

The V call is TRBV11-1, the J call TRBJ2-3; 7 bases agree with TRBD1. V dropped 5 bases and J dropped 4; count of bases not matched to a gene: 6. Germline CDR1 is SGHAT and CDR2 is FQDESV (reference sequence). The CDR3 loop spans 14 amino acids. The CDR3 coding sequence is TGTGCCAGCAGCCCAGGGGGATTCGCAGATACGCAGTATTTT. Residues: CASSPGGFADTQYF.

The table lists this clone with a few counts. This CDR3 reads CASSSGQGVGQPQHF. CDR3 coding DNA: TGTGCCAGCAGTTCGGGACAGGGGGTCGGTCAGCCCCAGCATTTT. The V and J genes are TRBV6-5 and TRBJ1-5; TRBD1 matches 11 bases. The CDR3 is 15 residues long. From germline, CDR1 is MNHEY and CDR2 SVGAGI. The V and J ends lost 4 bases and 6 bases, in that order; junction bases with no gene match: 5.

The V and J genes are TRBV11-2 and TRBJ1-2, with no clear D. The CDR3 consists of 15 residues. CDR1 is SGHAT, CDR2 FQNNGV, per germline. The V and J ends lost 3 bases and 3 bases respectively, with 14 bases between them. CDR3 sequence (DNA): TGTGCCAGCAGCTTTCTCCCCGCCGACTACTATGGCTACACCTTC. Its translation is CASSFLPADYYGYTF. Full variable domain (missing parts from reference TRBV11-2 and TRBJ1-2): EAGVAQSPRYKIIEKRQSVAFWCNPISGHATLYWYQQILGQGPKLLIQFQNNGVVDDSQLPKDRFSAERLKGVDSTLKIQPAKLEDSAVYLCASSFLPADYYGYTFGSGTRLTVV.

The CDR3: CASSLAGRVDATGELFF. The DNA for the CDR3 is TGTGCCAGCAGCTTAGCCGGCAGGGTCGATGCCACCGGGGAGCTGTTTTTT. The J gene is TRBJ2-2, the V gene TRBV7-2, with D possibly being TRBD1 (5 bases). V lost 0 bases and J lost 4, with 15 bases in between. Germline V CDR1 and CDR2: SGHTA, FQGNSA. The CDR3 totals 17 residues.

This chain uses TRBV18 with TRBJ2-7, with a possible D match to TRBD1 (5 bases). V dropped 2 bases and J dropped 5 bases, with 19 bases sitting between them. The CDR3 is made up of 16 amino acids. Per the germline V gene, CDR1 is KGHSH and CDR2 is LQKENI. The CDR3 loop reads CASSPTILGATHEQYF. The CDR3 DNA reads as TGTGCCAGCTCACCAACCATCCTTGGGGCCACCCACGAGCAGTACTTC.

The rearrangement links TRBV5-1 to TRBJ1-1, with 9 bases that match TRBD1. J gave up 6 bases and V 3 bases, and 6 bases lay outside the gene matches. Germline V gives CDR1 SGHRS, CDR2 YFSETQ. The CDR3 consists of 14 residues. In DNA form, the CDR3 reads TGCGCCAGCAGCTCGGAACAGGGGGCCCCTGAAGCTTTCTTT. Its translation is CASSSEQGAPEAFF.